These 24 T cell receptor beta chains were all obtained from the same sample, sequenced in a study of read filtering for tumor transcriptome and immune sequencing. From about 0.4 ug of RNA, a library with molecular barcoded alpha/delta and beta/gamma adaptors was made. TCRdb fed the reads into MiXCR, producing one record per CDR3 protein. The sample records around 40,000 distinct CDR3 sequences, around 13% being singletons. The sequencing sample was made of a population of CD138-negative cells sorted from bone marrow. The origin of the receptors is a donor at least 40 years old with multiple myeloma.

This clonotype was counted only a few times. The chain uses TRBV6-6 and TRBJ2-6, with D perhaps being TRBD1 or TRBD2 (6 bases each). The CDR3 spans 19 residues. Germline V gives CDR1 MNHNY, CDR2 SVGAGI (reference sequence). Trimming pared 2 bases from V and 0 bases from J, leaving 17 bases between. DNA for the CDR3: TGTGCCAGCAGTTACGCCGGGGGCAGCTTAATCTCTGGGGCCAACGTCCTGACTTTC. Its protein is CASSYAGGSLISGANVLTF.

This clonotype was recorded many times. This chain links TRBV7-3 with TRBJ2-7; the match to TRBD2 covers 11 bases. CDR1 is SGHTA and CDR2 is FQGTGA in the germline V gene. The V segment lost 5 bases and the J segment 4 bases; nucleotides outside the gene matches: 10. The CDR3 has 16 residues. The CDR3 protein is CASSETSGSYLYEQYF. CDR3 in DNA: TGTGCCAGCAGCGAAACTAGCGGGAGTTATTTGTACGAGCAGTACTTC. Full variable domain (missing parts from reference TRBV7-3 and TRBJ2-7): GAGVSQTPSNKVTEKGKYVELRCDPISGHTALYWYRQSLGQGPEFLIYFQGTGAADDSGLPNDRFFAVRPEGSVSTLKIQRTERGDSAVYLCASSETSGSYLYEQYFGPGTRLTVT.

In this sample, this clonotype turned up many times. This rearrangement joins TRBV7-2 to TRBJ1-1; 8 positions match TRBD1. The germline V gene encodes CDR1 SGHTA and CDR2 FQGNSA. V lost 3 bases and J lost 3; bases outside the gene matches: 3. The CDR3 is made up of 14 amino acids. In DNA, the CDR3 is TGTGCCAGCAGCTTCGCAGGGGGCCACACTGAAGCTTTCTTT. It is translated as CASSFAGGHTEAFF.

The sample holds many counts of this clonotype. The chain joins TRBV20-1 to TRBJ2-1, with D possibly being TRBD2 (6 bases). The CDR3 extends over 14 amino acids. Looked up from germline, CDR1 is DFQATT and CDR2 is SNEGSKA (reference sequence). The V gene lost 2 bases and the J gene lost 3 bases, with 11 bases spanning the gap. The CDR3 protein is CSARSWRDYNEQFF. The CDR3 nucleotides are TGCAGTGCTAGATCCTGGCGGGACTACAATGAGCAGTTCTTC.

The chain couples TRBV20-1 to TRBJ2-1; D is perhaps TRBD2 (6 bases). Germline V gene lookup returns CDR1 DFQATT and CDR2 SNEGSKA (reference sequence). The CDR3 has 12 residues. The CDR3 spells CSSRGTYNEQFF. Written as DNA, the CDR3 is TGCAGCTCGCGGGGCACCTACAATGAGCAGTTCTTC.

This clonotype was seen ten or more times. This chain connects TRBV20-1 to TRBJ2-7; D possibly corresponds to TRBD1 (6 bases). CDR1 and CDR2 from the germline V gene are DFQATT and SNEGSKA (reference sequence). This CDR3 contains 12 residues. Trimming stripped 7 bases from V and 2 bases from J, with 12 bases between. The CDR3 loop is CSVRGRTYEQYF. The CDR3 DNA follows: TGCAGTGTCAGGGGTCGGACCTACGAGCAGTACTTC.

This clonotype was seen many times. The V call is TRBV28, the J call TRBJ1-1, with TRBD1 matching over 7 bases. In germline, CDR1 is MDHEN, CDR2 SYDVKM. V shed 4 bases and J 1 base; nucleotides not matched to a gene: 3. There are 14 residues in the CDR3. CDR3 in DNA: TGTGCCAGCAGTTCGGGGACAGCGAACACTGAAGCTTTCTTT. Amino acids: CASSSGTANTEAFF.

This clonotype was observed a few times. A read error may be the cause here, since a much bigger clone is one base away. This sequence joins TRBV4-3 and TRBJ2-1; possible D gene TRBD1, 5 bases. Germline-derived CDR1 and CDR2 are LGHNA and YSLEER. The CDR3 sequence is 13 residues long. This CDR3 is CASSPAWGNGQFF. DNA for the CDR3: TGCGCCAGCAGCCCCGCGTGGGGCAATGGGCAGTTCTTC.

This clonotype showed up many times. V gene TRBV20-1 combines with J gene TRBJ2-1; D unclear. V gave up 3 bases and J gave up 0 bases, with 15 bases separating them. This CDR3 comprises 16 residues. Germline loops: CDR1 DFQATT, CDR2 SNEGSKA (reference sequence). In DNA form, the CDR3 reads TGCAGTGCTAGCTCACCCATGGGATACTCCTACAATGAGCAGTTCTTC. The encoded protein is CSASSPMGYSYNEQFF.

This clonotype was recorded at least ten times. This sequence joins TRBV7-2 and TRBJ2-2; D is possibly TRBD2 (5 bases). The V end was cut by 6 bases, the J end by 4 bases, with 15 bases between. The CDR3 is 15 residues long. Germline V gene sequence: CDR1 SGHTA, CDR2 FQGNSA. CDR3 in DNA: TGTGCCAGCAGTTGGGAGCTAGCAAGCACCGGGGAGCTGTTTTTT. It codes for CASSWELASTGELFF.

Comments on this clonotype: This could be a read error, since a much larger clone is one nucleotide away. The chain uses TRBV10-3 and TRBJ1-2; no clear D. The CDR3 has 12 residues. Germline values: CDR1 ENHRY, CDR2 SYGVKD. For the CDR3, the DNA is TGTGCCATCAGTGGGTTCACCTATAGCTACACCTTC. As protein: CAISGFTYSYTF.

This clonotype was observed at least ten times. The rearrangement joins TRBV5-6 to TRBJ2-1; D tentatively reads TRBD1 or TRBD2 (5 bases each). The CDR3 runs to 15 residues. Germline CDR1 and CDR2: SGHDT and YYEEEE. V was trimmed by 1 base and J by 1 base, leaving 9 bases between them. CDR3 DNA: TGTGCCAGCAGCTTGTTTGGGGGTTCCTACAATGAGCAGTTCTTC. Translated: CASSLFGGSYNEQFF.

In the case of this clonotype: A single base separates this from a much larger clone, so it may be a read error. The rearrangement links TRBV20-1 to TRBJ2-5; 9 bases match TRBD2. The CDR3 has 15 residues. Per the germline V gene, CDR1 is DFQATT and CDR2 is SNEGSKA (reference sequence). The CDR3 loop reads CSARTRAGGGETQDF. The CDR3 coding sequence is TGCAGTGCTAGAACGAGAGCGGGAGGAGGAGAGACCCAGGACTTC.

This clonotype occurred many times. The V and J genes are TRBV4-3 and TRBJ2-7; the match to TRBD2 covers 9 bases. The CDR3 is 14 amino acids. The germline V gene has CDR1 LGHNA and CDR2 YSLEER. V gave up 0 bases and J gave up 8 bases; unmatched junction bases: 5. In DNA, the CDR3 is TGCGCCAGCAGCCAAGATCTAGCGGGAACAAAGCAGTACTTC. The encoded protein is CASSQDLAGTKQYF.

The chain joins TRBV6-2 or TRBV6-3 to TRBJ2-7; the D gene is possibly TRBD2 (5 bases). V gave up 4 bases and J gave up 2 bases, with 15 bases separating them. CDR1 is MNHEY and CDR2 is SVGEGT in the germline V gene. CDR3 length: 15 amino acids. The CDR3 here is CASSSRFSEAYEQYF. CDR3 nucleotide sequence: TGTGCCAGCAGTTCCCGTTTTAGCGAGGCCTACGAGCAGTACTTC.

A few counts support this clonotype. The chain is built from TRBV5-6 and TRBJ2-1; D not certain. The V and J ends lost 7 bases and 6 bases respectively, with 11 bases between them. Germline V CDR1 and CDR2: SGHDT, YYEEEE. This CDR3 contains 12 residues. The CDR3 loop is CASLLTPNEQFF. In nucleotides, the CDR3 is TGTGCCAGCTTATTAACCCCCAATGAGCAGTTCTTC.

The chain recombines TRBV2 with TRBJ2-5; TRBD1 aligns across 11 bases. The germline gives CDR1 SNHLY, CDR2 FYNNEI. There are 16 residues in the CDR3. The V and J ends lost 4 bases and 4 bases, in that order; junction bases with no gene match: 8. As DNA, the CDR3 is TGTGCCAGCAGTGCAACCGGGACAGGGGGTCGAGAGACCCAGTACTTC. This translates into CASSATGTGGRETQYF.

Many counts were recorded for this clonotype. The J gene is TRBJ1-1, the V gene TRBV7-3; TRBD1 is a possible D gene (6 bases). CDR1 SGHTA and CDR2 FQGTGA come from the germline V gene. The CDR3 runs 14 residues. V gave up 5 bases and J gave up 6 bases, with 16 bases separating them. The CDR3 DNA reads as TGTGCCAGCAGCCGATTCCCGGGGGCGGCTGAAGCTTTCTTT. This translates into CASSRFPGAAEAFF.

This clonotype was detected a few times. This chain connects TRBV6-1 to TRBJ1-2; D is perhaps TRBD1 (5 bases). V dropped 0 bases and J dropped 4 bases, with 15 bases sitting between them. Per germline, CDR1 MNHNS and CDR2 SASEGT. The CDR3 has 16 amino acids. The chain's CDR3 is CASSEAPPQGGYGYTF. The CDR3 region has the DNA TGTGCCAGCAGTGAAGCGCCCCCCCAGGGAGGCTATGGCTACACCTTC.

There are many counts of this clonotype. The chain employs TRBV7-9 and TRBJ1-1, with a tentative D call TRBD1 (6 bases). Trimming pared 4 bases from V and 4 bases from J, leaving 13 bases between. Per germline, CDR1 SEHNR and CDR2 FQNEAQ (reference sequence). This CDR3 is built from 14 residues. CDR3 protein: CASSSPDRGTEAFF. As DNA, the CDR3 is TGTGCCAGCAGCTCCCCGGACAGAGGCACTGAAGCTTTCTTT.

This clonotype was counted ten times or more. Compared with germline, one end of the junction differs, possibly owing to a read error. The V call is TRBV7-7, the J call TRBJ1-5, with TRBD1 identical over 8 bases. Germline V CDR1 and CDR2: SSHAT, FNYEAQ (reference sequence). CDR3 length: 18 amino acids. The DNA for the CDR3 is TGTGCTAGCAGCTTACCTAGCGGACGACAGGGGCCAAGTGGGTCCCAGCATTTT. Protein product: CASSLPSGRQGPSGSQHF.

This clonotype has more than one count but fewer than ten. The chain links TRBV30 to TRBJ2-3; D is undetermined. Germline loops: CDR1 GTSNPN, CDR2 SVGIG (reference sequence). The CDR3 spans 14 residues. Trimming shortened V by 5 bases and J by 0 bases, and 12 bases separated the two germline ends. The CDR3, as DNA: TGTGCCTGGGGCTACGGCGTTAGCACAGATACGCAGTATTTT. Translation: CAWGYGVSTDTQYF.

This clonotype was observed at least ten times. The V and J genes are TRBV7-2 and TRBJ2-5, with a possible D match to TRBD2 (6 bases). In germline, CDR1 is SGHTA, CDR2 FQGNSA. The V gene lost 4 bases and the J gene lost 7 bases, with 19 bases spanning the gap. There are 15 residues in the CDR3. CDR3 in amino acids: CASSYVYGGSGTQYF. CDR3 DNA sequence: TGTGCCAGCAGCTACGTCTATGGGGGGAGCGGGACCCAGTACTTC.

At least ten counts were recorded for this clonotype. The chain uses TRBV4-3 and TRBJ1-5; D ambiguous. Deletions cut 2 bases from V and 6 bases from J, with 8 bases between. From germline, CDR1 is LGHNA and CDR2 YSLEER. This CDR3 comprises 13 residues. The CDR3 region is CASSQQRLQPQHF. CDR3 nucleotides: TGCGCCAGCAGCCAACAACGACTTCAGCCCCAGCATTTT.